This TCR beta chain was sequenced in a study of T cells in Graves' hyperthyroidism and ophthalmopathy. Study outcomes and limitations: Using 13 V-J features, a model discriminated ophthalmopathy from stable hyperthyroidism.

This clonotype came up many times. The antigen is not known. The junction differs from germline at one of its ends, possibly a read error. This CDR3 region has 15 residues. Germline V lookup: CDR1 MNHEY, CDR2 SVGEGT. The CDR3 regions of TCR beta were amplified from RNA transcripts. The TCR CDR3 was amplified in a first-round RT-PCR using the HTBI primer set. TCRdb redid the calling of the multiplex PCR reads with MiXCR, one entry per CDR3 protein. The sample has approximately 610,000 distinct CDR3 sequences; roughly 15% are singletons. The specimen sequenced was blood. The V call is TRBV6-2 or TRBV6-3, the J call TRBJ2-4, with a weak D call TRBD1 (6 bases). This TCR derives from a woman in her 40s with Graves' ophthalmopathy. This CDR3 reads CAGSSQGRTKNIQYF. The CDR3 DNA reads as TGTGCCGGCAGTTCCCAGGGGCGGACCAAAAACATTCAGTACTTC.